This T cell receptor (beta chain) was retrieved from a study of cytomegalovirus exposure and HLA in healthy donors. The CDR3 contains 15 residues. Germline CDR1 GTSNPN, CDR2 SVGIG (reference sequence). The junction had 6 bases not matched to a gene; V was cut back by 2 bases and J by 3 bases. PCR primers comprised 60 Vbeta and 13 Jbeta primers. Clones were read by immunoSEQ multiplex PCR, and TCRdb kept only the in-frame ones, dropping some. The table lists 150,000 to 200,000 clones, around 83% of them singletons. The study's findings and limits: Later work showed greater clonal expansion in HLA-associated TCR beta chains than in equally common others. The study found most TCR sequences rare, yet found some public TCRs in many donors. Cytomegalovirus association was listed for about 150 TCR beta chains.

Worth noting for this clone: Antigen specificity is unknown.

The TCR sequence derives from a young woman in good health and CMV-seronegative. Sequencing used PBMCs. The chain joins TRBV30 to TRBJ2-3; 9 bases match TRBD1. The CDR3 here is CAWSRGQGRTDTQYF. The DNA of the CDR3 is TGTGCCTGGAGTAGGGGACAGGGTAGGACAGATACGCAGTATTTT.